The TCR beta chain under discussion was sequenced for a study of cytomegalovirus exposure and HLA in healthy donors. V lost 1 base to trimming and J lost 4 bases; unmatched junction nucleotides: 5. This CDR3 has 15 amino acids. Germline CDR1 is MGHRA and CDR2 is YSYEKL. Amplification used 60 Vbeta primers and 13 Jbeta primers. Measured with immunoSEQ multiplex PCR; TCRdb has only the in-frame clones, and not every one. The data hold fewer than 150,000 clones, with more than 80% observed a single time. Worth noting for this clone: Its antigen is not known.

Overall study results and limits: In terms of immune exposure information, only CMV serostatus was available.

Material: PBMCs. This receptor was taken from a woman in her twenties or thirties in good health and CMV-seropositive. The chain is built from TRBV4-1 and TRBJ2-7; 9 bases map to TRBD2. CDR3 DNA sequence: TGCGCCAGCAGCCAAGGGGCCGCGGGGGGGTACGAGCAGTACTTC. Translation gives CASSQGAAGGYEQYF.